This T cell receptor (beta chain) comes out of a study of blood T cells in healthy people across ages. This clonotype occurred many times. Its target is unknown. The study drew donors from healthy Caucasian individuals in Russia aged about 6 to 100. Primers used in a second PCR of roughly 6 to 12 cycles were a sample-barcoded 5' primer and a J-beta primer mix. TCRdb passed the 5' RACE reads through MiXCR, listing each CDR3 protein once. The sample holds hundreds of thousands of distinct CDR3 sequences, about a fifth seen once. Whole-study findings and limits: Naive CD4+ cells and diversity were both higher in long-lived donors than in aged donors. Unsorted PBMC input precluded a conclusive naive versus antigen-experienced comparison.

V was pared by 3 bases and J by 6 bases, with 4 bases of the junction left unmatched. Germline CDR1 reads SGHTA; CDR2 reads FQGTGA. The CDR3 covers 14 residues. The chain combines TRBV7-3 with TRBJ2-3; 9 nucleotides align to TRBD2. The clonotype comes from an older man in good health. The sequenced material came from blood. The CDR3 loop reads CASSLGTSMDTQYF. The CDR3 DNA reads TGTGCCAGCAGCTTGGGGACTAGCATGGATACGCAGTATTTT.